The rows below give T cell receptor beta chains drawn from one sample of a study of cytomegalovirus exposure and HLA in healthy donors. Here immunoSEQ multiplex PCR was the method, and the copy in TCRdb shows in-frame clones only, minus some. The data contain fewer than 250,000 clones, approximately 79% of them singletons. Input material: PBMCs. The source is a girl aged 2 to 10 in good health and CMV-seronegative. CDR3s include the opening cysteine and the closing phenylalanine or tryptophan. A D gene is named only where the DNA matches it firmly. A clone size is listed for some rows: how often the clone was seen (once, few, many), or a class if it is expanded.

size,V,J,D,DNA,CDR3
-,TRBV9,TRBJ2-5,-,TGTGCCAGCAGCGTAGCCCCGAACACACAAGAGACCCAGTACTTC,CASSVAPNTQETQYF
-,TRBV6-1,TRBJ2-7,-,TGTGCCAGCAGTGAACCGTCCCTGCTATACTACGAGCAGTACTTC,CASSEPSLLYYEQYF
-,TRBV10-3,TRBJ1-2,-,TGTGCCAGCCGGGACACTCCGACCAACTATGGCTACACCTTC,CASRDTPTNYGYTF
-,TRBV5-1,TRBJ2-5,TRBD2,TGCGCCACCCGCGGGGGTGGGAACCAAGAGACCCAGTACTTC,CATRGGGNQETQYF
few,TRBV5-6,TRBJ2-1,-,TGTGCCAGCAGCCCGGACCCTGTGCGGGGTGAGCAGTTCTTC,CASSPDPVRGEQFF
-,TRBV7-9,TRBJ2-1,-,TGTGCCAGCTTTCGGGGGACGGATGAGCAGTTCTTC,CASFRGTDEQFF
-,TRBV9,TRBJ1-6,-,TGTGCCAGCAGCGCCACCTCTGGCCCGGGGGGGTCACCCCTCCACTTT,CASSATSGPGGSPLHF
-,TRBV29-1,TRBJ2-1,TRBD1,TGCAGCGTTGACGGGACAGAAGGTTGGAATGAGCAGTTCTTC,CSVDGTEGWNEQFF
-,TRBV6-5,TRBJ2-2,-,TGTGCCAGCAGTTACTCGAGTTCCAAGCCCGGGGAGCTGTTTTTT,CASSYSSSKPGELFF
-,TRBV4-1,TRBJ1-2,TRBD1,TGCGCCAGCAGCCAACCACTCGTGGACAGGGGGATCTATGGCTACACCTTC,CASSQPLVDRGIYGYTF
-,TRBV13,TRBJ2-2,-,TGTGCCAGCAGCTTAGACGGGGCCGGGGAGCTGTTTTTT,CASSLDGAGELFF
-,TRBV4-1,TRBJ2-2,TRBD1,TGCGCCAGCAGTCAATCTCCGGGACAGGGGGACACCGGGGAGCTGTTTTTT,CASSQSPGQGDTGELFF
-,TRBV29-1,TRBJ2-5,-,TGCAGCGTTGTCAGGGGCCAAGAGACCCAGTACTTC,CSVVRGQETQYF